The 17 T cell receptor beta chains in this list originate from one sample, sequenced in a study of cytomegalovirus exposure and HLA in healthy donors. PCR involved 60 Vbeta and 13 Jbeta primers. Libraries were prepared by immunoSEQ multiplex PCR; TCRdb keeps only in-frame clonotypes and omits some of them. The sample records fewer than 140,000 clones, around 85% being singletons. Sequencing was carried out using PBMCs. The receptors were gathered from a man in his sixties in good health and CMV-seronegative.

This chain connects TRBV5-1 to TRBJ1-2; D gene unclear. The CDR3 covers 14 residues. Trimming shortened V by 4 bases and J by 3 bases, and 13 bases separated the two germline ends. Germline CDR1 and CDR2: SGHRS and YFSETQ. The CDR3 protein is CASSPDIRDYGYTF. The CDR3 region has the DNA TGCGCCAGCAGCCCGGATATCCGGGACTATGGCTACACCTTC. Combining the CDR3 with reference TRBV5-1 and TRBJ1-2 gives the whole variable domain KAGVTQTPRYLIKTRGQQVTLSCSPISGHRSVSWYQQTPGQGLQFLFEYFSETQRNKGNFPGRFSGRQFSNSRSEMNVSTLELGDSALYLCASSPDIRDYGYTFGSGTRLTVV.

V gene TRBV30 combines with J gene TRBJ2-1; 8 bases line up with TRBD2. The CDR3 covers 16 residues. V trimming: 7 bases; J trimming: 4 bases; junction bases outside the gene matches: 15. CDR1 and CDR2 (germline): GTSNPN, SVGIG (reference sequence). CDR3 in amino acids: CAFKPPGRGEYNEQFF. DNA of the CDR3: TGTGCCTTCAAACCACCCGGGAGGGGAGAGTACAATGAGCAGTTCTTC.

CDR3 loop: CSVGHSQETQYF. DNA for the CDR3: TGCAGCGTCGGACACTCACAAGAGACCCAGTACTTC. This chain links TRBV29-1 with TRBJ2-5; D possibly corresponds to TRBD1 (5 bases). The CDR3 consists of 12 residues. V lost 6 bases to trimming and J lost 2 bases, with 10 bases between them. CDR1 is SQVTM, CDR2 ANQGSEA, per germline.

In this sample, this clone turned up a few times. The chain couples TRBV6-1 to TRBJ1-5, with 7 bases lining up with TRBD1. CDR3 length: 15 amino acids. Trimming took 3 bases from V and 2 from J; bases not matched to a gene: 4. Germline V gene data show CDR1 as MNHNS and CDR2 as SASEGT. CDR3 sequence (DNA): TGTGCCAGCAGTGACCAGGGGGTCGGCAATCAGCCCCAGCATTTT. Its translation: CASSDQGVGNQPQHF.

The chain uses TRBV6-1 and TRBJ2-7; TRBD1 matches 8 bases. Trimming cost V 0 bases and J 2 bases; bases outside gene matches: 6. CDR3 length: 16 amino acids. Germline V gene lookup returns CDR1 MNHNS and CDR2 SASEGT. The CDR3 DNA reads TGTGCCAGCAGTGAAGCACCACAGGGGGGTCCCTACGAGCAGTACTTC. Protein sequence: CASSEAPQGGPYEQYF.

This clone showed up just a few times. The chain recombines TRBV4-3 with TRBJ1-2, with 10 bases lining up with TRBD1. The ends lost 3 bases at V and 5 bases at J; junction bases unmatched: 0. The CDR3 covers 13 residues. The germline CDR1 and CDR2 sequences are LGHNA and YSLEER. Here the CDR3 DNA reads TGCGCCAGCAGCCAGGGACAGGGGTATGGCTACACCTTC. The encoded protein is CASSQGQGYGYTF.

CDR3 sequence (DNA): TGTGCCAGCAGCTTGGGTCTTAGGGGCCTTAGCTCCTACAATGAGCAGTTCTTC. This sequence encodes CASSLGLRGLSSYNEQFF. The chain links TRBV5-5 to TRBJ2-1; a weak D match, TRBD1 (5 bases). V was shortened by 0 bases and J by 0 bases, with 16 bases between the two germline ends. This CDR3 has 18 amino acids. Germline CDR1 is SGHKS and CDR2 is YYEKEE (reference sequence).

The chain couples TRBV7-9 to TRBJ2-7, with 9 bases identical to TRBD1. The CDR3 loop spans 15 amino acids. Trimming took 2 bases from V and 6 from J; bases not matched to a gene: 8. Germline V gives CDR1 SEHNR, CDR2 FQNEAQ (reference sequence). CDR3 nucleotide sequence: TGTGCCAGCAGCTTAACATTGGACAGGGGAGCCGAGCAGTACTTC. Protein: CASSLTLDRGAEQYF.

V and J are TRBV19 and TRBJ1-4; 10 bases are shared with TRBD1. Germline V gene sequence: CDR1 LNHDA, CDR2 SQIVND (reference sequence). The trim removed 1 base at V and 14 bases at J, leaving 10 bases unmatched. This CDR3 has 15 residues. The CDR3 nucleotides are TGTGCCAGTAGTATAGTAGGGACAGGGGCTAGTAATCTGTTTTTT. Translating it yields CASSIVGTGASNLFF. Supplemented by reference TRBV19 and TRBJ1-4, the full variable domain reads DGGITQSPKYLFRKEGQNVTLSCEQNLNHDAMYWYRQDPGQGLRLIYYSQIVNDFQKGDIAEGYSVSREKKESFPLTVTSAQKNPTAFYLCASSIVGTGASNLFFGSGTQLSVL.

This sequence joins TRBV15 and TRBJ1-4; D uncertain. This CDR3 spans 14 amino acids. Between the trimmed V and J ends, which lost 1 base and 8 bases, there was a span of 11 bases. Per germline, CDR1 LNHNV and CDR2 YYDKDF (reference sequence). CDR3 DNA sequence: TGTGCCACCAGCAGAGCCGGGGTGGGCGAAAAACTGTTTTTT. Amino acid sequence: CATSRAGVGEKLFF.

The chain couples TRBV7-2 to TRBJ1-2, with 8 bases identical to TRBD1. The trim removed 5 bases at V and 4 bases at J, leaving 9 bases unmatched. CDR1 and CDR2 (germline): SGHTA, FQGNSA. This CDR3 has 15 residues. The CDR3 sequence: CASSQTTGGPYGYTF. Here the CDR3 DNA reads TGTGCCAGCAGCCAGACCACAGGGGGTCCCTATGGCTACACCTTC.

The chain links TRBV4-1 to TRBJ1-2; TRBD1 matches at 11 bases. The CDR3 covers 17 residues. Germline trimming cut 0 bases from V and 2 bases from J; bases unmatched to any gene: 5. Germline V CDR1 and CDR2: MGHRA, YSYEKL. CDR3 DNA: TGCGCCAGCAGCCAAGATCCCGGGACAGGGGGGAACTATGGCTACACCTTC. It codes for CASSQDPGTGGNYGYTF.

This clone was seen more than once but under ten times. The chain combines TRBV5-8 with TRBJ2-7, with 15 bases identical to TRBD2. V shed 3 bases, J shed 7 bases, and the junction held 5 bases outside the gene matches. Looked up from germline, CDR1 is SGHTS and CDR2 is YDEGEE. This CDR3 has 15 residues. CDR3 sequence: CASSYGLAGGEEQYF. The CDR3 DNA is TGTGCCAGCAGCTACGGACTAGCGGGGGGGGAAGAGCAGTACTTC.

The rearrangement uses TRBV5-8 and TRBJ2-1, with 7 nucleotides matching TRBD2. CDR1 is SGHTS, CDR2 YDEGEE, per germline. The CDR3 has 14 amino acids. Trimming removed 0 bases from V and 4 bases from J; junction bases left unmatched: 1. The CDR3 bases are TGTGCCAGCAGCTTGGAGCGGGGTTACAATGAGCAGTTCTTC. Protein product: CASSLERGYNEQFF.

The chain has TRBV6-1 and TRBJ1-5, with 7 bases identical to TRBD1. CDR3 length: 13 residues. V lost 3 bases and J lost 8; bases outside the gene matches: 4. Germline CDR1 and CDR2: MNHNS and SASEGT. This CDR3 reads CASSETGWEPQHF. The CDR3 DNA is TGTGCCAGCAGTGAGACAGGGTGGGAGCCCCAGCATTTT.

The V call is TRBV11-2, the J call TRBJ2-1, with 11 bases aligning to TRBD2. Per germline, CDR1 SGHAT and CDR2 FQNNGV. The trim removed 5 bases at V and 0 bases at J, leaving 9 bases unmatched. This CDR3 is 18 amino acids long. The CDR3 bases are TGTGCCAGCAGCGCCCGACTAGCGGGGCGAAGCTCCTACAATGAGCAGTTCTTC. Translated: CASSARLAGRSSYNEQFF.

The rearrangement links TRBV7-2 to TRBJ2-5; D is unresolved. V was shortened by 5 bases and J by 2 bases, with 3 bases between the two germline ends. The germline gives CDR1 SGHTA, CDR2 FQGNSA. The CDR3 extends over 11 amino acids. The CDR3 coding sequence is TGTGCCAGCAGCCCACAAGAGACCCAGTACTTC. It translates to CASSPQETQYF.